This TCR beta chain was sequenced in a study of cytomegalovirus exposure and HLA in healthy donors. Background on the study: The Caucasian-associated ancestry cluster contained approximately 81% of the approximately 430 genotyped donors.

Whole-study results and caveats: In vitro work confirmed that a few CMV-associated chains recognize CMV antigens. Most subjects' HLA-A and HLA-B alleles were reportedly predicted from TCR beta sequences.

Vbeta (60) and Jbeta (13) primers were used in the PCR. Produced via immunoSEQ multiplex PCR; TCRdb's table is partial and in-frame only. The sample lists approximately 160,000 clones, about 68% occurring once. The CDR3 covers 15 residues. Trimming cost V 1 base and J 5 bases; bases outside gene matches: 10. Per the germline V gene, CDR1 is GTSNPN and CDR2 is SVGIG (reference sequence). Details on this clone: Its antigen is not known.

The receptor comes from a man aged 18-30 years in good health and CMV-seronegative. V gene TRBV30 combines with J gene TRBJ2-7, with 8 bases lining up with TRBD2. The specimen sequenced was PBMCs. CDR3 amino acids: CAWSEMGSGTHEQYF. CDR3 sequence (DNA): TGTGCCTGGAGTGAAATGGGTAGCGGGACCCACGAGCAGTACTTC.